The clone carrying this T cell receptor beta chain has more than one count but fewer than ten. Its cognate antigen is unknown. Original processing methods: Built for papillary thyroid cancer, a distant-metastasis classifier drew on CDR3 differences across clinicopathological groups. TCRdb re-analyzed the PCR reads through MiXCR. TCRdb's processing, not the authors' own work, is the source of the V and J calls. There are 20,000 to 30,000 clones in the sample; about 24% occur only once, and 10% to 15% lies in the top ten. Each patient went into thyroid surgery without having received any treatment. This entry comes from a study of metastatic and nonmetastatic thyroid tumors. Study-wide context: Repertoires from malignant and benign thyroid patients were compared across blood and tumor or nodule tissue. Findings and caveats of the study: The reported finding was significantly higher TCR beta diversity in malignant thyroid tumors relative to benign nodules, in blood and tumor.

The CDR3 extends over 11 amino acids. Trimming left V 4 bases short and J 3 bases short, with 3 bases between. Per the germline V gene, CDR1 is SGHTA and CDR2 is FQGNSA. Source material: tumor tissue. This rearrangement joins TRBV7-2 to TRBJ1-1; the D is unclear. The sequence was obtained from a male donor with papillary thyroid cancer or a benign thyroid nodule (not recorded which). Some clones in this sample may be carry-over from other donors' samples. The CDR3 DNA follows: TGTGCCAGCAGCTCTGACACTGAAGCTTTCTTT. This gives the protein CASSSDTEAFF.